This T cell receptor beta chain was sequenced for a study of blood T cell repertoires in COVID-19. Original handling: Estimation of nucleated cell counts relied on the amplification of reference gene primers. This table comes from immunoSEQ multiplex PCR, and its TCRdb copy is limited to in-frame clones, with some not included. V and J calls and clone size come straight from that table; D and trimming were deduced from the DNA. The sample lists approximately 180,000 clones, 85% to 90% occurring once. The receptor comes from a woman aged 70-85 years with COVID-19, enrolled during active disease. The sample taken for sequencing was peripheral blood.

The CDR3 region is CASSLVAGESHYGYTF. CDR3 nucleotides: TGTGCCAGCAGCTTAGTGGCAGGGGAATCTCACTATGGCTACACCTTC. The V and J genes are TRBV7-9 and TRBJ1-2; D might be TRBD1 (6 bases). The V gene's germline CDR1 is SEHNR and CDR2 FQNEAQ (reference sequence). Trimming removed 1 base at V and 3 bases at J, with 15 bases between. This CDR3 contains 16 residues.